Sequencing of this T cell receptor beta chain was carried out in a study of T cells in Graves' hyperthyroidism and ophthalmopathy. Study-level information: Peripheral blood samples were taken at initial diagnosis, prior to any treatment.

Points on this clonotype: What it recognizes is unknown. A much larger clone differs from this one at a single base, so this may be a read error.

Germline V gene data show CDR1 as SGDLS and CDR2 as YYNGEE. This CDR3 has 14 residues. It was RNA transcripts that yielded the amplified TCR beta CDR3 regions. The HTBI primer set was used in a first-round RT-PCR of the TCR CDR3. Each CDR3 protein gets one entry after TCRdb re-called the multiplex PCR reads with MiXCR. The profile shows hundreds of thousands of distinct CDR3 sequences, about 18% of them singletons. General study points: Blood also carried most thyroid clonotypes expanded above 0.001. Ophthalmopathy was predicted by the model a median of approximately six months ahead of onset.

The V gene is TRBV9, the J gene TRBJ2-7, with D uncertain. The receptor's source is a man in his forties with Graves' hyperthyroidism. The sequenced sample consisted of blood. The chain's CDR3 is CASSVAYGPYERYF. CDR3 bases: TGTGCCAGCAGCGTAGCATACGGTCCCTACGAGCGGTACTTC.